This T cell receptor (beta chain) was retrieved from a study of cytomegalovirus exposure and HLA in healthy donors. Overall study findings and caveats: When analyzed later, a missense DCLRE1C variant was found to be linked to TCR beta V- and J-gene trimming.

CDR1 is KGHSH, CDR2 LQKENI, per germline. The CDR3 spans 18 residues. Unmatched junction bases numbered 15, after V lost 3 bases and J lost 4 bases. In its sample, this clone was seen a few times. Its cognate antigen is unknown. PCR was performed using 60 Vbeta and 13 Jbeta primers. Data came from immunoSEQ multiplex PCR; TCRdb stores just in-frame clones and leaves some out. The sample records some 84,000 clones, roughly 61% being singletons. The sequence derives from a woman in her 40s in good health and CMV-seropositive. The sequenced sample consisted of PBMCs. J is TRBJ2-5 and V is TRBV18; the match to TRBD2 covers 9 bases. CDR3 in DNA: TGTGCCAGCTCACCTCCGTTTTTTTTAGCGGGAGTAGGAGAGACCCAGTACTTC. Protein product: CASSPPFFLAGVGETQYF.